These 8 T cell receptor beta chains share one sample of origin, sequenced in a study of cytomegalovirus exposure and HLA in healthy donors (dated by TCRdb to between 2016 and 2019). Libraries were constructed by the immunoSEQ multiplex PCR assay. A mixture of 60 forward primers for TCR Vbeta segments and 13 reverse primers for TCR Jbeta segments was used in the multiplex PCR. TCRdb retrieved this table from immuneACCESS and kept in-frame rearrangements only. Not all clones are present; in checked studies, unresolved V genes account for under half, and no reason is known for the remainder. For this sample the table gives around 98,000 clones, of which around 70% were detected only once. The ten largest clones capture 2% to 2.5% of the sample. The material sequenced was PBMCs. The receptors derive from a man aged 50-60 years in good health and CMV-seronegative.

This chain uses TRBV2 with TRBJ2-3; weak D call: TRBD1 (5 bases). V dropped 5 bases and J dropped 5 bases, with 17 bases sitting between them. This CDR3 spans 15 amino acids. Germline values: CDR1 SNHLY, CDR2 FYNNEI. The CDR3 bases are TGTGCCAGCAGTAGGACATTTGGGGAACAAGATACGCAGTATTTT. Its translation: CASSRTFGEQDTQYF. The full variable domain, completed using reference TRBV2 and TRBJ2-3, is EPEVTQTPSHQVTQMGQEVILRCVPISNHLYFYWYRQILGQKVEFLVSFYNNEISEKSEIFDDQFSVERPDGSNFTLKIRSTKLEDSAMYFCASSRTFGEQDTQYFGPGTRLTVL.

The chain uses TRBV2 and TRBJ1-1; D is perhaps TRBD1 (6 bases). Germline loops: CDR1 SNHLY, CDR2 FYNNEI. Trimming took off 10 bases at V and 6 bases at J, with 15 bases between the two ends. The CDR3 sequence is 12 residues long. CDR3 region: CATGGGPPEAFF. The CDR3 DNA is TGTGCCACCGGGGGGGGGCCCCCTGAAGCTTTCTTT.

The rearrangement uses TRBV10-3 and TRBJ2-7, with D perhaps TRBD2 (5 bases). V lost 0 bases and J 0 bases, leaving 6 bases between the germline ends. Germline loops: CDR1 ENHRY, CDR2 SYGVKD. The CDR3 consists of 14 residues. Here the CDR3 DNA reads TGTGCCATCAGTGAGTCTGACTACTCCTACGAGCAGTACTTC. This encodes CAISESDYSYEQYF.

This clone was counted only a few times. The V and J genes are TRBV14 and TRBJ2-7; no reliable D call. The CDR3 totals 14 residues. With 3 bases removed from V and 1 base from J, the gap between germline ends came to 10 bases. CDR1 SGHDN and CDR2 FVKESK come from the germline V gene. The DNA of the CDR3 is TGTGCCAGCAGCCAGGTAGGCGGTTCCTACGAGCAGTACTTC. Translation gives CASSQVGGSYEQYF.

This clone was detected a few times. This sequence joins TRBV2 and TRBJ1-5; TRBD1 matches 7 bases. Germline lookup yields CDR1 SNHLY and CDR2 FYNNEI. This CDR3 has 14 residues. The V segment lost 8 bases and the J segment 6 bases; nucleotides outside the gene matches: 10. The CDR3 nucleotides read TGTGCCAGCGAACCAGACCAGGGGGGTCAGCCCCAGCATTTT. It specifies CASEPDQGGQPQHF.

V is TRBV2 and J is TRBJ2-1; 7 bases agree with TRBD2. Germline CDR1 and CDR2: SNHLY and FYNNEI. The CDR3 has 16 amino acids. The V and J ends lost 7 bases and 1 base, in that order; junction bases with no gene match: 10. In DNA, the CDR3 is TGTGCCAGCACAAGGGCTAGCGGACAATCCTACAATGAGCAGTTCTTC. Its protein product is CASTRASGQSYNEQFF.

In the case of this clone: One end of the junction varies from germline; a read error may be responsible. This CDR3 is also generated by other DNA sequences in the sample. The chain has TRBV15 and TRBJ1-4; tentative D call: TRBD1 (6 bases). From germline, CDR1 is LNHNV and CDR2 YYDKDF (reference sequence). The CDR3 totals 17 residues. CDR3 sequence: CATSRDYGGLANEKLFF. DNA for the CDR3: TGTGCCACCAGCAGAGATTACGGGGGGCTGGCTAATGAAAAACTGTTTTTC.

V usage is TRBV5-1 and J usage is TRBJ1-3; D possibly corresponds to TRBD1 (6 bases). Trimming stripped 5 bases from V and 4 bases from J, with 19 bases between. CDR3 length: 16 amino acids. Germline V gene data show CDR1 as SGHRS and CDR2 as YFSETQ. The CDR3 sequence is CASSRTTGNLGNTIYF. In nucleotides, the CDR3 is TGCGCCAGCAGTCGAACGACAGGAAACCTAGGAAACACCATATATTTT. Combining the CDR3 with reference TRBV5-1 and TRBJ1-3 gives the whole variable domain KAGVTQTPRYLIKTRGQQVTLSCSPISGHRSVSWYQQTPGQGLQFLFEYFSETQRNKGNFPGRFSGRQFSNSRSEMNVSTLELGDSALYLCASSRTTGNLGNTIYFGEGSWLTVV.